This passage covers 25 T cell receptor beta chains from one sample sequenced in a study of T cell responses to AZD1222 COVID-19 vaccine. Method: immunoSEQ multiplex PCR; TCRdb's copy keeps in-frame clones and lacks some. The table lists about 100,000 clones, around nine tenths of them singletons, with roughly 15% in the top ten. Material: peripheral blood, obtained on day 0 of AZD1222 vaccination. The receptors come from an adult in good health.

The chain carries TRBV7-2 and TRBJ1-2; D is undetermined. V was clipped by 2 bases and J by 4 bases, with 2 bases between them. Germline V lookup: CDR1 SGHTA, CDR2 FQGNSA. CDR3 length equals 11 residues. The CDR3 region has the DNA TGTGCCAGCAGCTTAAGCTATGGCTACACCTTC. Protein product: CASSLSYGYTF.

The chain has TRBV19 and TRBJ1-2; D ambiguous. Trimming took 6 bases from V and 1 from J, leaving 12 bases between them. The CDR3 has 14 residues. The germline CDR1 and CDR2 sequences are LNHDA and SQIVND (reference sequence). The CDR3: CASRTSGDNYGYTF. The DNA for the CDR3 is TGTGCCAGTAGAACGTCTGGGGATAACTATGGCTACACCTTC.

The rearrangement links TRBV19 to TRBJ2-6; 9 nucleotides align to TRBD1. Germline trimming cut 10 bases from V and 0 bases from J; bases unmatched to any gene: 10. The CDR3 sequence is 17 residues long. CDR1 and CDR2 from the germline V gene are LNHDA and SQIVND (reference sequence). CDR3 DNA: TGTGCCATTAAAACCGGGACAGGGAACTCTGGGGCCAACGTCCTGACTTTC. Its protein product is CAIKTGTGNSGANVLTF.

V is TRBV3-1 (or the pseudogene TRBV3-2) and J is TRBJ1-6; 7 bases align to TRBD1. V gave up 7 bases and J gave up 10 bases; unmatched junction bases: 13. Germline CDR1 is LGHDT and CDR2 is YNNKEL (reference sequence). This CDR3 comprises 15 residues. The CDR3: CASNLGGQLWSPLHF. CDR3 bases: TGTGCCAGCAACCTAGGGGGCCAATTGTGGTCACCCCTCCACTTT.

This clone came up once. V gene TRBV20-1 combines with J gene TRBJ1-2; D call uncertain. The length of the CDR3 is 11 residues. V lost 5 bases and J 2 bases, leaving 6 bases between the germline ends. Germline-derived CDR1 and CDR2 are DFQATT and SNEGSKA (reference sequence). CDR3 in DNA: TGCAGTGCTCCATTAAACTATGGCTACACCTTC. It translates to CSAPLNYGYTF.

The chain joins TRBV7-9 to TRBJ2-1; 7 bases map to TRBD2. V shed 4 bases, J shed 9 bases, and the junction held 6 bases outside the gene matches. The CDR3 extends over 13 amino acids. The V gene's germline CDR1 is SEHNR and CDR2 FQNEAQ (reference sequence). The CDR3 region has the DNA TGTGCCAGCAGCTCCTTTAGCGGGCTTGAGCAGTTCTTC. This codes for CASSSFSGLEQFF.

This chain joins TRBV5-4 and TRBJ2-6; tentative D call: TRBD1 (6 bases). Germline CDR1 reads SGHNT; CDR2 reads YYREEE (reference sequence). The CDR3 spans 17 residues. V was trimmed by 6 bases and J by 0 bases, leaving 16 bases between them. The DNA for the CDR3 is TGTGCCAGCACGCCCATGGACAGTCGCTCTGGGGCCAACGTCCTGACTTTC. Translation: CASTPMDSRSGANVLTF.

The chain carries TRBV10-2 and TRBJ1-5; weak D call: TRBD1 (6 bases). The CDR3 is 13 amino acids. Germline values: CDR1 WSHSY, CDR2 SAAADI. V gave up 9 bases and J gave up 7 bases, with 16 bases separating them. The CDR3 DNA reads TGCGCCAGTGGACAGTTCCAGGAGCAGCCCCAGCATTTT. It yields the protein CASGQFQEQPQHF.

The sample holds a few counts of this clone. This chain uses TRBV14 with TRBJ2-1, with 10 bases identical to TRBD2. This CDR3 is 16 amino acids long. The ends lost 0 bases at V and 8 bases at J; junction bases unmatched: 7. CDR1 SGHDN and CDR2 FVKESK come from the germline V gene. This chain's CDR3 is CASSQDMLAGVYEQFF. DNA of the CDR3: TGTGCCAGCAGCCAAGATATGCTAGCGGGAGTCTATGAGCAGTTCTTC.

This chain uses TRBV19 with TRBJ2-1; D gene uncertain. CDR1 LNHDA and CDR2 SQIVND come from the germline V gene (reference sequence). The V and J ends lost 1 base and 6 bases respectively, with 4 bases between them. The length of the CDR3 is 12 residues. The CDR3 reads CASSIGGNEQFF. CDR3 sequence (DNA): TGTGCCAGTAGTATAGGGGGCAATGAGCAGTTCTTC.

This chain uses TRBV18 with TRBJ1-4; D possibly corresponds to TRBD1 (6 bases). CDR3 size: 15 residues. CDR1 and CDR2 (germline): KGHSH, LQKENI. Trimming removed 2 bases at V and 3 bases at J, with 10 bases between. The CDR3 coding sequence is TGTGCCAGCTCACCAACTCAGGGGTCTAATGAAAAACTGTTTTTT. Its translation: CASSPTQGSNEKLFF.

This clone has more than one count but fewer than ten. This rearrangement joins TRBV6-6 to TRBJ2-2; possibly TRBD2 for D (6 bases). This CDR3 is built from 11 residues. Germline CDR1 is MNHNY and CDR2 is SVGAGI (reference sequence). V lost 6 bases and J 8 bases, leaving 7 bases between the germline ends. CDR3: CASRGTGELFF. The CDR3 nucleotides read TGTGCCAGCAGGGGGACTGGGGAGCTGTTTTTT.

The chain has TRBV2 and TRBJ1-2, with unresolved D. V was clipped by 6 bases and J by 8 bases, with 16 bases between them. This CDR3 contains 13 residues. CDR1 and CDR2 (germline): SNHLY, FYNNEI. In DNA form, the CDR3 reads TGTGCCAGCAGGAAAGCCTCTGTCGAAGGCTACACCTTC. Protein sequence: CASRKASVEGYTF.

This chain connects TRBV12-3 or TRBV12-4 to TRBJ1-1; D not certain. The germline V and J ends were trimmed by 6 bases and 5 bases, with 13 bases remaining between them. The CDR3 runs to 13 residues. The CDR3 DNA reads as TGTGCCAGCAGGACCAGCGGGGTTACTGAAGCTTTCTTT. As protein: CASRTSGVTEAFF.

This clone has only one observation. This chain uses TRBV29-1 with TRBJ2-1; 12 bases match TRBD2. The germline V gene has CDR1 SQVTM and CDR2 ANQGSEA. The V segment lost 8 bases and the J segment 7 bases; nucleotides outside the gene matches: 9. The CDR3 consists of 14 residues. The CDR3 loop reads CSTETSGSGNEQFF. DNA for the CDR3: TGCAGCACAGAGACTAGCGGGAGTGGGAATGAGCAGTTCTTC.

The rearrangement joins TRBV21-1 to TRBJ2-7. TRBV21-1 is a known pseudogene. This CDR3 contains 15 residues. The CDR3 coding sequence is TGTGCCAGCAGCGACCCGGGGGCGAGCTCCTACGAGCAGTACTTC. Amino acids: CASSDPGASSYEQYF.

CDR3 in DNA: TGTGCCAGCAGCTTAAGGGACAGGGACGAGCAGTACTTC. It encodes CASSLRDRDEQYF. The J gene is TRBJ2-7, the V gene TRBV7-2; 9 positions agree with TRBD1. The trim removed 2 bases at V and 5 bases at J, leaving 1 base unmatched. This CDR3 region has 13 residues. Germline CDR1 SGHTA, CDR2 FQGNSA.

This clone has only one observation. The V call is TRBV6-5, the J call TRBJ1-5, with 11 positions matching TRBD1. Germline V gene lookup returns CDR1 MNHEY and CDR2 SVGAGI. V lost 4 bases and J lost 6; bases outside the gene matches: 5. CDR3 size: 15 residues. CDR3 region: CASSFRTGGVQPQHF. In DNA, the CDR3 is TGTGCCAGCAGTTTCCGGACAGGGGGCGTTCAGCCCCAGCATTTT.

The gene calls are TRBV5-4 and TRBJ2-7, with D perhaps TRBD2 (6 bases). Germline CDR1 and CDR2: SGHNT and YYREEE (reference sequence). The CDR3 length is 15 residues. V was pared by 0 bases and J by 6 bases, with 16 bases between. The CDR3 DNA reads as TGTGCCAGCAGCTTGGCCCCGGAGGGATCGGTCGAGCAGTACTTC. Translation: CASSLAPEGSVEQYF.

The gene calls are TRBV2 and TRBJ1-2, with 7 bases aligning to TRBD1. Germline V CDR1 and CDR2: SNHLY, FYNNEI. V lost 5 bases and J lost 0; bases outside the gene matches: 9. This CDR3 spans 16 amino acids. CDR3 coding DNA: TGTGCCAGCAGTCTCCGGACAGGACTTTCTAACTATGGCTACACCTTC. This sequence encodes CASSLRTGLSNYGYTF.

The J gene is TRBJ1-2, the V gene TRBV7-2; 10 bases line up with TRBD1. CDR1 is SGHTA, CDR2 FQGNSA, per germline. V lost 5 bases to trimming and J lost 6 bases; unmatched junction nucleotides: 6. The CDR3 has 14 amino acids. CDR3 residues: CASSTRQGANGYTF. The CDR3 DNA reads TGTGCCAGCAGCACCCGACAGGGGGCGAATGGCTACACCTTC.

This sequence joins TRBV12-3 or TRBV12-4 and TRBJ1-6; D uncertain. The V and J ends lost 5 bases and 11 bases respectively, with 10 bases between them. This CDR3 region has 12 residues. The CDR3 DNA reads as TGTGCCAGCAGTCCGCGCGGCACACCCCTCCACTTT. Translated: CASSPRGTPLHF.

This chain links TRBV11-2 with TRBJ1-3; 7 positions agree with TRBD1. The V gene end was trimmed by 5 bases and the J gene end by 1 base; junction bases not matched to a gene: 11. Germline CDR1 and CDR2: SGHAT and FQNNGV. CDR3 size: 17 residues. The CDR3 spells CASSPRTGAISGNTIYF. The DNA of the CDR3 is TGTGCCAGCAGCCCTAGAACAGGGGCGATATCTGGAAACACCATATATTTT.

The CDR3 coding sequence is TGCGCCAGCAGTGAGTCCAGCGGGGGGCGGGGAACTAGCACAGATACGCAGTATTTT. Translating it yields CASSESSGGRGTSTDTQYF. The chain is built from TRBV10-2 and TRBJ2-3; TRBD2 matches 9 bases. Germline trimming cut 0 bases from V and 0 bases from J; bases unmatched to any gene: 10. CDR1 is WSHSY and CDR2 is SAAADI in the germline V gene. The CDR3 covers 19 residues.

CDR3 bases: TGTGCCAGCAGTTCCCTAAGGCAGCCCGGGAATGAAAAACTGTTTTTT. It yields the protein CASSSLRQPGNEKLFF. The chain recombines TRBV27 with TRBJ1-4; D not resolved. This CDR3 contains 16 residues. Trimming removed 4 bases from V and 5 bases from J, with 17 bases in between. From germline, CDR1 is MNHEY and CDR2 SMNVEV (reference sequence).